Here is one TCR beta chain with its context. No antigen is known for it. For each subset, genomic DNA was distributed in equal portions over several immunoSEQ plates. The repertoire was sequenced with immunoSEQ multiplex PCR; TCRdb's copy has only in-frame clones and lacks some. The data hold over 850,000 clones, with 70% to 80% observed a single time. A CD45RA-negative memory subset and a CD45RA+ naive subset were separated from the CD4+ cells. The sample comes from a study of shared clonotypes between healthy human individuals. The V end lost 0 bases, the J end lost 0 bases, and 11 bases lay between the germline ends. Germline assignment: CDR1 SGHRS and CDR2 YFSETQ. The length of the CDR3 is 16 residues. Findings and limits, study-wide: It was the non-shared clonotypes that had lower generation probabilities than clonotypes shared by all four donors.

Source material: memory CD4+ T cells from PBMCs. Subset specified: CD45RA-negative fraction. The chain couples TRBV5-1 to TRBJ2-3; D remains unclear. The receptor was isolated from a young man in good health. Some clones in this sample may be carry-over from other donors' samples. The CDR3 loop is CASSLGAAESTDTQYF. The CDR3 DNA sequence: TGCGCCAGCAGCTTGGGTGCGGCAGAAAGCACAGATACGCAGTATTTT.